The 28 T cell receptor beta chains below were found in one sample sequenced in a study of identical twins. TCRdb ran MiXCR on the 5' RACE reads and lists one entry per CDR3 protein. Of 690,000 or so distinct CDR3 sequences in the sample, 8.6% were seen once. The data were also submitted as part of a second study, on yellow fever vaccine responses in identical twins.

Sequenced material: PBMCs. The receptors originated from a woman under 30 in good health.

The sample holds a few counts of this clonotype. The genes are TRBV6-2 or TRBV6-3 and TRBJ2-3, with 11 bases identical to TRBD1. Germline V gene sequence: CDR1 MNHEY, CDR2 SVGEGT. Germline trimming cut 4 bases from V and 11 bases from J; bases unmatched to any gene: 5. The CDR3 totals 13 residues. CDR3 DNA: TGTGCCAGCAGTTCCGGGACAGGGGGATGGCAGTATTTT. Protein: CASSSGTGGWQYF.

The rearrangement uses TRBV7-2 and TRBJ2-7, with TRBD1 identical over 8 bases. This CDR3 spans 13 amino acids. The V segment lost 5 bases and the J segment 6 bases; nucleotides outside the gene matches: 6. CDR1 and CDR2 (germline): SGHTA, FQGNSA. The CDR3 loop reads CASSHRGTFEQYF. The CDR3, as DNA: TGTGCCAGCAGCCACAGGGGGACCTTCGAGCAGTACTTC.

This clonotype was seen many times. The rearrangement links TRBV2 to TRBJ2-2, with a weak D call TRBD1 (6 bases). Between the trimmed V and J ends, which lost 6 bases and 7 bases, there was a span of 15 bases. This CDR3 comprises 14 residues. From germline, CDR1 is SNHLY and CDR2 FYNNEI. CDR3 residues: CASRGLQGIGELFF. CDR3 nucleotide sequence: TGTGCCAGCAGAGGGTTACAGGGAATCGGGGAGCTGTTTTTT. Using reference TRBV2 and TRBJ2-2 for the parts outside the CDR3, the full variable domain is EPEVTQTPSHQVTQMGQEVILRCVPISNHLYFYWYRQILGQKVEFLVSFYNNEISEKSEIFDDQFSVERPDGSNFTLKIRSTKLEDSAMYFCASRGLQGIGELFFGEGSRLTVL.

This chain uses TRBV9 with TRBJ2-7, with 9 positions matching TRBD2. This CDR3 spans 17 amino acids. The V and J ends lost 0 bases and 2 bases, in that order; junction bases with no gene match: 9. In germline, CDR1 is SGDLS, CDR2 YYNGEE. CDR3 bases: TGTGCCAGCAGCGTAGTTCCTCTGGCGGGAGGGCCCTACGAGCAGTACTTC. Translating gives CASSVVPLAGGPYEQYF.

This chain joins TRBV12-3 or TRBV12-4 and TRBJ2-2; 9 bases align to TRBD1. The V segment lost 1 base and the J segment 4 bases; nucleotides outside the gene matches: 4. The CDR3 is made up of 16 amino acids. The CDR3 spells CASSLGGTGTTGELFF. CDR3 sequence (DNA): TGTGCCAGCAGTTTAGGAGGGACAGGGACCACCGGGGAGCTGTTTTTT.

This chain connects TRBV7-8 to TRBJ2-1; D perhaps matches TRBD2 (7 bases). The CDR3 has 16 amino acids. Trimming removed 1 base from V and 7 bases from J, with 17 bases in between. Germline lookup yields CDR1 SGHVS and CDR2 FQNEAQ. CDR3 sequence (DNA): TGTGCCAGCAGCTTAGAAGTGGGGGGGCTGGTAAATGAGCAGTTCTTC. Encoded protein: CASSLEVGGLVNEQFF.

The gene calls are TRBV12-3 or TRBV12-4 and TRBJ2-7; 7 bases are a match to TRBD2. The CDR3 covers 14 residues. J lost 6 bases, V lost 1 base, and 6 bases had no gene match. CDR3 in amino acids: CASSLGGGGLEQYF. The DNA for the CDR3 is TGTGCCAGCAGTTTAGGGGGCGGGGGTCTCGAGCAGTACTTC.

This clonotype has at least ten counts. J is TRBJ2-7 and V is TRBV12-3 or TRBV12-4; 10 positions match TRBD1. V shed 5 bases and J 2 bases; nucleotides not matched to a gene: 12. CDR3 length: 17 amino acids. This chain's CDR3 is CASSDPSTGTGAYEQYF. The CDR3 DNA reads as TGTGCCAGCAGTGATCCCTCCACCGGGACAGGGGCCTACGAGCAGTACTTC.

This clonotype has a count of ten or more. This chain uses TRBV24-1 with TRBJ2-3; D may correspond to TRBD1 or TRBD2 (5 bases each). CDR3 length: 15 residues. Germline CDR1 is KGHDR and CDR2 is SFDVKD. V shed 1 base and J shed 6 bases, with 13 bases lying between them. The DNA of the CDR3 is TGTGCCACCAGTGATTTAAGTCAGGGAGAGGATACGCAGTATTTT. The encoded protein is CATSDLSQGEDTQYF.

This clonotype was counted at least ten times. V gene TRBV29-1 combines with J gene TRBJ2-3; D call uncertain. V lost 2 bases, J lost 4 bases, and 7 bases lay in between. The germline V gene has CDR1 SQVTM and CDR2 ANQGSEA. The CDR3 extends over 12 amino acids. This chain's CDR3 is CSVELPSDTQYF. CDR3 nucleotide sequence: TGCAGCGTTGAACTCCCCTCAGATACGCAGTATTTT.

This clonotype was seen more than once but under ten times. This chain uses TRBV10-3 with TRBJ1-5; the D gene is possibly TRBD1 (5 bases). Germline values: CDR1 ENHRY, CDR2 SYGVKD. The CDR3 has 17 amino acids. Trimming stripped 2 bases from V and 0 bases from J, with 14 bases between. CDR3 region: CAISERQTVDSNQPQHF. In DNA, the CDR3 is TGTGCCATCAGTGAGAGACAGACGGTGGATAGCAATCAGCCCCAGCATTTT.

A few counts support this clonotype. The DNA for the CDR3 is TGTGCCAGCAGTTATGGACAGGGGTTCAATGAGCAGTTCTTC. It codes for CASSYGQGFNEQFF. V usage is TRBV6-5 and J usage is TRBJ2-1; TRBD1 agrees at 9 bases. The germline gives CDR1 MNHEY, CDR2 SVGAGI. V dropped 3 bases and J dropped 6; count of bases not matched to a gene: 3. CDR3 length: 14 residues.

Ten or more counts support this clonotype. This chain connects TRBV6-1 to TRBJ2-2, with 13 bases matching TRBD2. The CDR3 contains 16 residues. J lost 3 bases, V lost 6 bases, and 4 bases had no gene match. CDR1 is MNHNS and CDR2 is SASEGT in the germline V gene. The CDR3 DNA is TGTGCCAGCAGACTAGCGGGAGGGGTTGACACCGGGGAGCTGTTTTTT. This sequence encodes CASRLAGGVDTGELFF.

This chain joins TRBV7-9 and TRBJ2-1; no firm D call. Trimming took off 4 bases at V and 1 base at J, with 11 bases between the two ends. Germline CDR1 reads SEHNR; CDR2 reads FQNEAQ (reference sequence). The CDR3 is 15 residues long. The CDR3 region has the DNA TGTGCCAGCAGCTCCCGGAGTGCGTCCTACAATGAGCAGTTCTTC. Protein product: CASSSRSASYNEQFF.

This clonotype came up many times. The gene calls are TRBV15 and TRBJ2-1; 8 bases are shared with TRBD2. V dropped 0 bases and J dropped 11; count of bases not matched to a gene: 3. CDR1 LNHNV and CDR2 YYDKDF come from the germline V gene (reference sequence). The CDR3 consists of 13 residues. In DNA form, the CDR3 reads TGTGCCACCAGCAGAGATAGCGGGATAAAGCAGTTCTTC. As protein: CATSRDSGIKQFF.

The chain uses TRBV18 and TRBJ2-7; weak D call: TRBD2 (6 bases). The length of the CDR3 is 13 residues. Germline lookup yields CDR1 KGHSH and CDR2 LQKENI. Deletions cut 3 bases from V and 7 bases from J, with 13 bases between. CDR3: CASSPDGAGEQYF. CDR3 DNA sequence: TGTGCCAGCTCACCCGACGGGGCGGGGGAGCAGTACTTC.

The chain carries TRBV7-2 and TRBJ2-1, with a possible D match to TRBD1 (5 bases). This CDR3 spans 13 amino acids. Between the trimmed V and J ends, which lost 3 bases and 5 bases, there was a span of 8 bases. Germline V gives CDR1 SGHTA, CDR2 FQGNSA. The DNA for the CDR3 is TGTGCCAGCAGCTTTCAGGGTAACAATGAGCAGTTCTTC. This encodes CASSFQGNNEQFF.

This clonotype was observed at least ten times. The V call is TRBV5-1, the J call TRBJ2-1; 7 bases are shared with TRBD1. The germline V gene encodes CDR1 SGHRS and CDR2 YFSETQ. CDR3 size: 17 residues. J gave up 3 bases and V 0 bases, and 9 bases lay outside the gene matches. In DNA, the CDR3 is TGCGCCAGCAGCTTGGCCTTGATGGACAGGAACTACAATGAGCAGTTCTTC. Its translation is CASSLALMDRNYNEQFF.

This clonotype was observed a few times. The chain carries TRBV9 and TRBJ1-2, with D perhaps matching TRBD1 (5 bases). CDR1 and CDR2 (germline): SGDLS, YYNGEE. Trimming took 3 bases from V and 5 from J, leaving 14 bases between them. The CDR3 spans 14 residues. CDR3 nucleotide sequence: TGTGCCAGCAGCGCTCGACAGACATATTATGGCTACACCTTC. Translated: CASSARQTYYGYTF.

This clonotype was seen at least ten times. The gene calls are TRBV12-3 or TRBV12-4 and TRBJ1-1; D unresolved. CDR3 size: 13 residues. V was pared by 5 bases and J by 1 base, with 8 bases between. The CDR3 DNA is TGTGCCAGCAGTCAAATACCGAACACTGAAGCTTTCTTT. It is translated as CASSQIPNTEAFF.

This rearrangement joins TRBV12-3 or TRBV12-4 to TRBJ1-6; 8 bases match TRBD1. V gave up 3 bases and J gave up 4 bases; unmatched junction bases: 5. The CDR3 loop spans 16 amino acids. CDR3 protein: CASSLDRVSYNSPLHF. CDR3 DNA sequence: TGTGCCAGCAGTTTGGACAGGGTTTCGTATAATTCACCCCTCCACTTT.

The V call is TRBV7-2, the J call TRBJ1-1, with TRBD1 as a possible D gene (5 bases). The CDR3 contains 14 residues. CDR1 and CDR2 from the germline V gene are SGHTA and FQGNSA. The ends were cut back, 1 base at V and 8 bases at J, with 14 bases in the middle. CDR3 residues: CASSLGGVPREAFF. The CDR3, as DNA: TGTGCCAGCAGCTTAGGGGGGGTTCCGAGGGAAGCTTTCTTT. The complete variable domain, with remaining parts taken from reference TRBV7-2 and TRBJ1-1, reads GAGVSQSPSNKVTEKGKDVELRCDPISGHTALYWYRQSLGQGLEFLIYFQGNSAPDKSGLPSDRFSAERTGGSVSTLTIQRTQQEDSAVYLCASSLGGVPREAFFGQGTRLTVV.

This clonotype was detected many times. V and J are TRBV25-1 and TRBJ2-7, with 7 nucleotides matching TRBD2. Germline-derived CDR1 and CDR2 are MGHDK and SYGVNS. This CDR3 is 12 amino acids long. The CDR3 DNA reads as TGTGCAGCTAGCGGCAACTCCTACGAGCAGTACTTC. Protein product: CAASGNSYEQYF.

Points on this clonotype: The junction differs from germline at one of its ends, possibly a read error. The rearrangement joins TRBV6-2 or TRBV6-3 to TRBJ1-2, with 7 bases aligning to TRBD1. The CDR3 loop spans 16 amino acids. CDR1 is MNHEY and CDR2 is SVGEGT in the germline V gene. CDR3 residues: CASSRTRQGINYGYTF. CDR3 nucleotides: TGTGCCAGCAGTAGGACCCGACAGGGAATCAACTATGGTTACACCTTC.

The table lists this clonotype with a few counts. The chain recombines TRBV3-1 with TRBJ1-2; D not certain. Germline V gene lookup returns CDR1 LGHDT and CDR2 YNNKEL (reference sequence). The CDR3 loop spans 15 amino acids. Trimming stripped 0 bases from V and 2 bases from J, with 10 bases between. The CDR3 bases are TGTGCCAGCAGCCAAGAGATGGGCGTAAACTATGGCTACACCTTC. It encodes CASSQEMGVNYGYTF.

This clonotype showed up just a few times. The V and J genes are TRBV12-3 or TRBV12-4 and TRBJ1-2, with D perhaps TRBD1 (6 bases). CDR3 length: 15 residues. Trimming took 10 bases from V and 1 from J, leaving 19 bases between them. The CDR3 DNA reads TGTGCCACCCATCCCACGGCACAGGGTAACTATGGCTACACCTTC. Protein: CATHPTAQGNYGYTF.

This clonotype has just a few counts. The CDR3: CASSSPPGLVTGELFF. CDR3 sequence (DNA): TGTGCCAGCAGTTCTCCTCCGGGACTAGTCACCGGGGAGCTGTTTTTT. This chain joins TRBV27 and TRBJ2-2; 8 positions match TRBD2. V dropped 4 bases and J dropped 4; count of bases not matched to a gene: 8. Germline assignment: CDR1 MNHEY and CDR2 SMNVEV (reference sequence). This CDR3 is built from 16 residues.

The chain links TRBV20-1 to TRBJ2-7, with 7 positions matching TRBD1. The CDR3 runs 13 residues. From germline, CDR1 is DFQATT and CDR2 SNEGSKA (reference sequence). DNA of the CDR3: TGCAGTGCTAGAGATTACAACCGGACAGGAGGCCGGGTC. Its translation is CSARDYNRTGGRV.